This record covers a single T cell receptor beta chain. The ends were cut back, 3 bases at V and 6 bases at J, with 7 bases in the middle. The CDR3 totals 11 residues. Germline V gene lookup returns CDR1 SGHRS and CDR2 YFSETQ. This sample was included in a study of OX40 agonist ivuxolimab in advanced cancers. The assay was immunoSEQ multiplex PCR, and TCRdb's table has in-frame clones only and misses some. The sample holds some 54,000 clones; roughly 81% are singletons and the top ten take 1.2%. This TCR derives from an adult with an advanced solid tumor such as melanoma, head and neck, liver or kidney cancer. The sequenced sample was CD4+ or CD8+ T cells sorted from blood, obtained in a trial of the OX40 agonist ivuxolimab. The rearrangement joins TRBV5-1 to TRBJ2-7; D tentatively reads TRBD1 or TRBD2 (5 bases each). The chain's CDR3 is CASSSGPEQYF. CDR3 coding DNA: TGCGCCAGCAGCTCGGGACCCGAGCAGTACTTC.